The 20 T cell receptor beta chains listed next were all sequenced from one sample in a study of OX40 agonist ivuxolimab in advanced cancers. This table comes from immunoSEQ multiplex PCR, and its TCRdb copy is limited to in-frame clones, with some not included. The sample holds 6,500 to 8,000 clones, around three quarters seen once. Sequencing used CD4+ or CD8+ T cells sorted from blood, obtained in a trial of the OX40 agonist ivuxolimab. These receptors were collected from an adult with an advanced solid tumor such as melanoma, head and neck, liver or kidney cancer.

This rearrangement joins TRBV19 to TRBJ2-7; D ambiguous. Trimming pared 1 base from V and 6 bases from J, leaving 16 bases between. CDR3 size: 15 residues. Germline-derived CDR1 and CDR2 are LNHDA and SQIVND (reference sequence). CDR3 DNA: TGTGCCAGTAGTATAGGCGGCTATCTTACGTCCGAGCAGTACTTC. It encodes CASSIGGYLTSEQYF.

The V call is TRBV19, the J call TRBJ1-2, with D possibly matching TRBD1 (6 bases). There are 16 residues in the CDR3. Trimming cost V 0 bases and J 5 bases, with 16 bases left between them. In germline, CDR1 is LNHDA, CDR2 SQIVND (reference sequence). CDR3 loop: CASSIDHPGQSYGYTF. The CDR3 DNA follows: TGTGCCAGTAGTATAGACCATCCGGGACAAAGTTATGGCTACACCTTC.

This clone is a singleton in its sample. The chain recombines TRBV9 with TRBJ2-3; TRBD2 matches at 9 bases. The trim removed 5 bases at V and 12 bases at J, leaving 7 bases unmatched. The V gene's germline CDR1 is SGDLS and CDR2 YYNGEE. The CDR3 contains 12 residues. The CDR3 DNA sequence: TGTGCCAGCAGTGCGGGGGGGAAGGTTCAGTATTTT. It yields the protein CASSAGGKVQYF.

The chain uses TRBV19 and TRBJ2-7; TRBD2 matches at 10 bases. After removal of 11 bases from V and 7 bases from J, the junction contained 11 bases not matched to a gene. The CDR3 has 13 residues. Germline V gives CDR1 LNHDA, CDR2 SQIVND (reference sequence). The CDR3 DNA reads TGTGCCTCCAGCGGGGGGGCCTTCGGGGAGCAGTACTTC. This sequence encodes CASSGGAFGEQYF.

The chain recombines TRBV7-6 with TRBJ2-5, with D tentatively TRBD2 (6 bases). Germline V lookup: CDR1 SGHVS, CDR2 FNYEAQ. The CDR3 covers 13 residues. Trimming stripped 6 bases from V and 3 bases from J, with 11 bases between. The CDR3 spells CASRDGGEETQYF. The CDR3 nucleotides read TGTGCCAGCAGGGACGGCGGGGAAGAGACCCAGTACTTC.

The chain carries TRBV7-2 and TRBJ2-2; 10 positions match TRBD1. CDR3 length equals 16 residues. V lost 5 bases, J lost 7 bases, and 10 bases stayed unmatched. Germline lookup yields CDR1 SGHTA and CDR2 FQGNSA. The CDR3 region is CASSLGGTGVIGELFF. The CDR3 DNA reads TGTGCCAGCAGCCTGGGGGGGACAGGGGTTATCGGGGAGCTGTTTTTT.

This clone has a single count. The V and J genes are TRBV9 and TRBJ2-6; D unresolved. Trimming removed 3 bases from V and 5 bases from J, with 12 bases in between. This CDR3 comprises 15 residues. Looked up from germline, CDR1 is SGDLS and CDR2 is YYNGEE. The CDR3 region is CASSAETVWANVLTF. For the CDR3, the DNA is TGTGCCAGCAGCGCCGAGACGGTGTGGGCCAACGTCCTGACTTTC.

This clone has just one count. The genes are TRBV13 and TRBJ2-7, with TRBD2 matching 13 bases. Germline V gives CDR1 PRHDT, CDR2 FYEKMQ (reference sequence). The CDR3 runs to 16 residues. J was trimmed by 4 bases and V by 7 bases; bases with no gene match: 10. CDR3 bases: TGTGCCAGCACGACTAGCGGGGGGCAGTTCTCATACGAGCAGTACTTC. It yields the protein CASTTSGGQFSYEQYF.

This chain links TRBV19 with TRBJ2-1; the D is unclear. Trimming took off 2 bases at V and 8 bases at J, with 10 bases between the two ends. This CDR3 region has 13 residues. CDR1 is LNHDA, CDR2 SQIVND, per germline (reference sequence). CDR3 nucleotide sequence: TGTGCCAGTAGTATATACTCTGGCTATGAGCAGTTCTTC. As protein: CASSIYSGYEQFF.

The chain carries TRBV6-6 and TRBJ2-2; no reliable D call. Per germline, CDR1 MNHNY and CDR2 SVGAGI (reference sequence). Trimming pared 3 bases from V and 0 bases from J, leaving 11 bases between. The CDR3 runs 16 residues. This chain's CDR3 is CASSYVDIANTGELFF. The CDR3, as DNA: TGTGCCAGCAGTTATGTAGATATCGCGAACACCGGGGAGCTGTTTTTT.

The chain has TRBV6-1 and TRBJ2-1; 9 bases agree with TRBD1. Germline CDR1 MNHNS, CDR2 SASEGT. The CDR3 is 15 residues long. Trimming took 4 bases from V and 7 from J; bases not matched to a gene: 8. The CDR3 bases are TGTGCCAGCAGTGCTCCGCGGACAGGGGAAAATGAGCAGTTCTTC. Its protein product is CASSAPRTGENEQFF.

This chain uses TRBV7-6 with TRBJ2-3; D call uncertain. Trimming took 3 bases from V and 2 from J, leaving 15 bases between them. The CDR3 loop spans 16 amino acids. In germline, CDR1 is SGHVS, CDR2 FNYEAQ. The CDR3, as DNA: TGTGCCAGCAGCTTCCCCGTCGGCGCCCCCACAGATACGCAGTATTTT. As protein: CASSFPVGAPTDTQYF.

This chain connects TRBV11-2 to TRBJ1-2; D may be TRBD1 (6 bases). V lost 5 bases and J lost 6, with 19 bases in between. CDR1 is SGHAT and CDR2 is FQNNGV in the germline V gene. The CDR3 runs 15 residues. The CDR3 DNA follows: TGTGCCAGCAGCCAATTCTTAGTGGCAGGGGATGGCTACACCTTC. The encoded protein is CASSQFLVAGDGYTF.

The V call is TRBV6-5, the J call TRBJ1-1, with D uncertain. This CDR3 comprises 11 residues. Per the germline V gene, CDR1 is MNHEY and CDR2 is SVGAGI. Trimming took 7 bases from V and 4 from J, leaving 7 bases between them. As DNA, the CDR3 is TGTGCCAGCAATATCGGCACTGAAGCTTTCTTT. It yields the protein CASNIGTEAFF.

The chain employs TRBV11-2 and TRBJ1-1; D uncertain. This CDR3 has 13 amino acids. In germline, CDR1 is SGHAT, CDR2 FQNNGV. Trimming cost V 7 bases and J 3 bases, with 12 bases left between them. In DNA form, the CDR3 reads TGTGCCAGCACCCCGCCTCACGACACTGAAGCTTTCTTT. Protein sequence: CASTPPHDTEAFF. Full variable domain (remainder filled in from reference TRBV11-2 and TRBJ1-1): EAGVAQSPRYKIIEKRQSVAFWCNPISGHATLYWYQQILGQGPKLLIQFQNNGVVDDSQLPKDRFSAERLKGVDSTLKIQPAKLEDSAVYLCASTPPHDTEAFFGQGTRLTVV.

The chain couples TRBV9 to TRBJ2-3; D could derive from TRBD1 or TRBD2 (6 bases each). Germline V gene lookup returns CDR1 SGDLS and CDR2 YYNGEE. V dropped 4 bases and J dropped 4 bases, with 13 bases sitting between them. The CDR3 is 14 residues long. The CDR3 nucleotides read TGTGCCAGCAGCCCCGGAGGGGGGCCAGATACGCAGTATTTT. This translates into CASSPGGGPDTQYF.

The chain has TRBV5-6 and TRBJ2-5; D may be TRBD1 or TRBD2 (5 bases each). Germline V gene lookup returns CDR1 SGHDT and CDR2 YYEEEE. V lost 0 bases to trimming and J lost 5 bases, with 8 bases between them. CDR3 length equals 13 residues. The CDR3 loop reads CASSLEGDETQYF. The CDR3 nucleotides read TGTGCCAGCAGCTTGGAAGGGGACGAGACCCAGTACTTC.

The chain joins TRBV7-3 to TRBJ2-1; 11 bases are shared with TRBD2. The CDR3 is 15 residues long. The germline V gene has CDR1 SGHTA and CDR2 FQGTGA. Trimming took 2 bases from V and 6 from J; bases not matched to a gene: 3. The CDR3 protein is CASSLLAGGTNEQFF. CDR3 in DNA: TGTGCCAGCAGCTTACTAGCGGGGGGCACCAATGAGCAGTTCTTC.

This clone was seen a few times. This chain connects TRBV10-3 to TRBJ2-2, with 10 bases lining up with TRBD2. This CDR3 region has 15 residues. V dropped 5 bases and J dropped 5; count of bases not matched to a gene: 5. Germline CDR1 reads ENHRY; CDR2 reads SYGVKD. CDR3 nucleotide sequence: TGTGCCATCAGTTCCGGGACTAGCGATACCGGGGAGCTGTTTTTT. Its protein product is CAISSGTSDTGELFF.

This rearrangement joins TRBV19 to TRBJ2-2, with 10 bases that match TRBD2. In germline, CDR1 is LNHDA, CDR2 SQIVND (reference sequence). With 7 bases clipped from V and 5 bases from J, the junction kept 4 bases outside the gene matches. The CDR3 length is 14 residues. Here the CDR3 DNA reads TGTGCCAGTACCGGGACTAGCGTTACCGGGGAGCTGTTTTTT. This codes for CASTGTSVTGELFF.